The 4 T cell receptor beta chains listed next were all sequenced from one sample in a study of cytotoxic CD8 clonotypes in ibrutinib-treated CLL. Clones were read by immunoSEQ multiplex PCR, and TCRdb kept only the in-frame ones, dropping some. The data show fewer than 400,000 clones, with roughly 70% seen just once and around 6.3% held by the top ten. The source was PBMCs, collected after 36 months of ibrutinib treatment. The receptors here all came from a human donor with chronic lymphocytic leukemia.

The table lists this clone with a few counts. V and J are TRBV18 and TRBJ1-2, with D possibly being TRBD1 (5 bases). The V gene lost 3 bases and the J gene lost 5 bases, with 10 bases spanning the gap. The CDR3 is 13 amino acids. CDR1 is KGHSH, CDR2 LQKENI, per germline. CDR3 amino acids: CASSPGPEYGYTF. The CDR3 coding sequence is TGTGCCAGCTCACCGGGACCGGAGTATGGCTACACCTTC. Full variable domain (missing parts from reference TRBV18 and TRBJ1-2): NAGVMQNPRHLVRRRGQEARLRCSPMKGHSHVYWYRQLPEEGLKFMVYLQKENIIDESGMPKERFSAEFPKEGPSILRIQQVVRGDSAAYFCASSPGPEYGYTFGSGTRLTVV.

This clone was counted a few times. The chain combines TRBV7-3 with TRBJ2-1; 7 positions match TRBD2. The CDR3 covers 17 residues. The germline V gene encodes CDR1 SGHTA and CDR2 FQGTGA. With 0 bases clipped from V and 4 bases from J, the junction kept 9 bases outside the gene matches. CDR3 DNA sequence: TGTGCCAGCAGCTTAACGGGGCTAGCGGCCCTTTACAATGAGCAGTTCTTC. Amino acid sequence: CASSLTGLAALYNEQFF.

The chain combines TRBV10-1 with TRBJ2-7; D ambiguous. CDR3 size: 15 residues. V lost 0 bases to trimming and J lost 4 bases, with 13 bases between them. Per germline, CDR1 WNHNN and CDR2 SYGVQD (reference sequence). CDR3 DNA: TGCGCCAGCAGTGAGTCTTCGGGCTGGATATACGAGCAGTACTTC. Its translation is CASSESSGWIYEQYF.

This chain joins TRBV4-3 and TRBJ2-3; TRBD2 agrees at 9 bases. Germline V gene data show CDR1 as LGHNA and CDR2 as YSLEER. Trimming took 3 bases from V and 0 from J; bases not matched to a gene: 4. The CDR3 is 16 residues long. The CDR3 DNA sequence: TGCGCCAGCAGCCAGGGACTAGCAGCCAGCACAGATACGCAGTATTTT. It specifies CASSQGLAASTDTQYF.